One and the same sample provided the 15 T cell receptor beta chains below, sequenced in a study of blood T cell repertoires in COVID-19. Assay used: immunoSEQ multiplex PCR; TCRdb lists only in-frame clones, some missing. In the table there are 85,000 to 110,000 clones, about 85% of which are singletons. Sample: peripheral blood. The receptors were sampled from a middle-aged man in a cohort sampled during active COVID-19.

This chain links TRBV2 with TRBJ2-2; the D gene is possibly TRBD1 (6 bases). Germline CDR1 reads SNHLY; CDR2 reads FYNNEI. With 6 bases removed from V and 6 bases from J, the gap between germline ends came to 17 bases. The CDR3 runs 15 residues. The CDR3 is CASSSAYGGPGELFF. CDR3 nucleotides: TGTGCCAGCAGCTCCGCCTATGGGGGCCCCGGGGAGCTGTTTTTT.

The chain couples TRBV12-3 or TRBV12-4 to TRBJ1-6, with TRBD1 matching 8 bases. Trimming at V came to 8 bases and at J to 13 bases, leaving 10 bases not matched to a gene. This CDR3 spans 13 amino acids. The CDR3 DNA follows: TGTGCCAGCGTGGGGTACAGGGGGGACCCCCTCCACTTT. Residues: CASVGYRGDPLHF.

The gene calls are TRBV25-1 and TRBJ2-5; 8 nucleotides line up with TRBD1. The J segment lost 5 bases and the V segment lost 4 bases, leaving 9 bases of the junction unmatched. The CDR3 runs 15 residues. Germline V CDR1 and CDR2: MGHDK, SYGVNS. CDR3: CASSGPGQGRETQYF. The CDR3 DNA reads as TGTGCCAGCAGTGGTCCCGGACAGGGTAGGGAGACCCAGTACTTC.

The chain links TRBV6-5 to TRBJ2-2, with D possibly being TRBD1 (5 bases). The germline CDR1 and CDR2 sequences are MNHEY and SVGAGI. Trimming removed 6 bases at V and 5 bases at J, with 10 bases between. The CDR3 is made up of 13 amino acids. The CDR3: CASRITGTGELFF. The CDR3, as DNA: TGTGCCAGCAGGATTACAGGAACCGGGGAGCTGTTTTTT.

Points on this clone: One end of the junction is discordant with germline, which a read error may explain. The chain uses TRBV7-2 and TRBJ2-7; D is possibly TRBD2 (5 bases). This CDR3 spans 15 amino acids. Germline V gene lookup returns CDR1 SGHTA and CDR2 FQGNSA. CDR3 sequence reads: CASSLVRELTYVQYF. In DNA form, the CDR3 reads TGTGCCAGCAGCTTAGTTCGGGAATTAACCTACGTGCAGTACTTC.

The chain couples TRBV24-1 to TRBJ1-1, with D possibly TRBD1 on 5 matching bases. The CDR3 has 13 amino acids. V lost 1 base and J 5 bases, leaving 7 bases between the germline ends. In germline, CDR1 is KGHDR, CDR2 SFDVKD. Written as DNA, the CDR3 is TGTGCCACCAGTGATTTCCGGGGGACTGAAGCTTTCTTT. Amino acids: CATSDFRGTEAFF.

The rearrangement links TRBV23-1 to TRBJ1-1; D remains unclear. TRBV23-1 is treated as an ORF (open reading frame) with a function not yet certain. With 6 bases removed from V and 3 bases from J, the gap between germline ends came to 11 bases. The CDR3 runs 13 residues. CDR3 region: CASRSVPDTEAFF. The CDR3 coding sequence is TGCGCCAGCAGGAGTGTACCGGACACTGAAGCTTTCTTT.

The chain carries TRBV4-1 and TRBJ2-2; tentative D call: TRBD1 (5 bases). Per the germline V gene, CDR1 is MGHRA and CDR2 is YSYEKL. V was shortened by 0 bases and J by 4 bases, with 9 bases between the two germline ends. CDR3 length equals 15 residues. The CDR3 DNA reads TGCGCCAGCAGCCAAGAGCGGACACCCACCGGGGAGCTGTTTTTT. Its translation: CASSQERTPTGELFF.

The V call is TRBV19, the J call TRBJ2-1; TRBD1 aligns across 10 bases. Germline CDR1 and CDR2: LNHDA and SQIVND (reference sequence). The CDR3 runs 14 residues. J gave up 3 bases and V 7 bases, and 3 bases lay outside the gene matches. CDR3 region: CASTRDRGYNEQFF. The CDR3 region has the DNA TGTGCCAGTACCAGGGACAGGGGCTACAATGAGCAGTTCTTC.

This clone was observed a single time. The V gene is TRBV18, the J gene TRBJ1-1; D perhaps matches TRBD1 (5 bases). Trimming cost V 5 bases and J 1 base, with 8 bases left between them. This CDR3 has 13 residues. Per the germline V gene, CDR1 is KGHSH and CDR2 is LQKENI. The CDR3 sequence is CASSKDKNTEAFF. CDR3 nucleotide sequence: TGTGCCAGCTCAAAGGACAAGAACACTGAAGCTTTCTTT.

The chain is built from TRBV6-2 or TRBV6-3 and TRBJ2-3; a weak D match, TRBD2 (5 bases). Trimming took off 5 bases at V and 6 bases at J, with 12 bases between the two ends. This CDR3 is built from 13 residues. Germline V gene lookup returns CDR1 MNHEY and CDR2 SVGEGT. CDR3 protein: CASSLGRGDTQYF. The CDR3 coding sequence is TGTGCCAGCAGTCTCGGGCGCGGGGATACGCAGTATTTT.

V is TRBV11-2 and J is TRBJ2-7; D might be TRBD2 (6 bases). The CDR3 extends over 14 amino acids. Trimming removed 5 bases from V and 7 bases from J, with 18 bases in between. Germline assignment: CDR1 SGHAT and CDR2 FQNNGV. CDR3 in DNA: TGTGCCAGCAGCCGGGAGCGTCTCACTGGGGAGCAGTACTTC. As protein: CASSRERLTGEQYF. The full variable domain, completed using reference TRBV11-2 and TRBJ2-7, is EAGVAQSPRYKIIEKRQSVAFWCNPISGHATLYWYQQILGQGPKLLIQFQNNGVVDDSQLPKDRFSAERLKGVDSTLKIQPAKLEDSAVYLCASSRERLTGEQYFGPGTRLTVT.

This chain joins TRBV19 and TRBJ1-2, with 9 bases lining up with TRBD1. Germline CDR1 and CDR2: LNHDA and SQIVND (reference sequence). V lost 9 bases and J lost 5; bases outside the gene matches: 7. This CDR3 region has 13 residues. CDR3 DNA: TGTGCCAGCAAAACAGGGGGCTCTTATGGCTACACCTTC. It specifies CASKTGGSYGYTF.

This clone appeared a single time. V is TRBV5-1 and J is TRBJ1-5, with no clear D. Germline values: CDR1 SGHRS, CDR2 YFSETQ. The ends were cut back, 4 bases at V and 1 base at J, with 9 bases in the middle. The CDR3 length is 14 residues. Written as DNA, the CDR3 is TGCGCCAGCAGCCTAGACGGAAGCAATCAGCCCCAGCATTTT. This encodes CASSLDGSNQPQHF.

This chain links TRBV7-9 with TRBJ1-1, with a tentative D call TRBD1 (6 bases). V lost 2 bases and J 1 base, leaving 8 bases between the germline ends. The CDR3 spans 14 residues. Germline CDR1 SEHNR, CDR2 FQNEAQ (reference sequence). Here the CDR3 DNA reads TGTGCCAGCAGCTTATTGGGACAGAACACTGAAGCTTTCTTT. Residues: CASSLLGQNTEAFF. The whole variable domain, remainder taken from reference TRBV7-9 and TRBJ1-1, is DTGVSQNPRHKITKRGQNVTFRCDPISEHNRLYWYRQTLGQGPEFLTYFQNEAQLEKSRLLSDRFSAERPKGSFSTLEIQRTEQGDSAMYLCASSLLGQNTEAFFGQGTRLTVV.